Listed below are T cell receptor beta chains from one sample, sequenced in a study of blood T cell repertoires in COVID-19. The data were produced by immunoSEQ multiplex PCR, yet TCRdb's version contains in-frame clones alone and is incomplete. The sample records about 160,000 clones, more than 85% being singletons. The sample consisted of peripheral blood. Receptor source: a woman aged 55-69 years with COVID-19, enrolled during active disease. The CDR3 runs from the conserved cysteine through the conserved F or W. The D gene is left open where the match is weak. Size is stated for part of the rows, as once, few or many counts, or as a class when the clone is expanded.

>TRBJ1-3|TRBD1|NA|TRBV7-2
CASSPTGGNTIYF
TGTGCCAGCAGCCCGACAGGGGGAAACACCATATATTTT
>TRBJ1-5|NA|NA|TRBV7-8
CASSLGEAVGLGNQPQHF
TGTGCCAGCAGCTTAGGTGAGGCCGTCGGCCTGGGCAATCAGCCCCAGCATTTT
>TRBJ2-5|TRBD1|NA|TRBV13
CASSLQGQQETQYF
TGTGCCAGCAGCTTACAGGGACAGCAAGAGACCCAGTACTTC
>TRBJ1-5|NA|NA|TRBV18
CASSPSKGVSNQPQHF
TGTGCCAGCTCACCTTCTAAGGGGGTCAGCAATCAGCCCCAGCATTTT
>TRBJ1-6|NA|NA|TRBV4-3
CASSRQLYNSPLHF
TGCGCCAGCAGCCGACAGCTCTATAATTCACCCCTCCACTTT
>TRBJ2-3|TRBD2|NA|TRBV5-1
CASSRGTSGAFTDTQYF
TGCGCCAGCAGCAGAGGGACTAGCGGGGCCTTCACAGATACGCAGTATTTT
>TRBJ2-2|NA|once|TRBV3-1/TRBV3-2
CASSQERVGIAGELFF
TGTGCCAGCAGCCAAGAGCGGGTTGGGATAGCCGGGGAGCTGTTTTTT
>TRBJ1-2|NA|NA|TRBV7-8
CASSLFADYGGGYTF
TGTGCCAGCAGCTTATTCGCGGACTACGGGGGTGGCTACACCTTC
>TRBJ1-1|NA|NA|TRBV5-1
CASSLGFRQGRNTEAFF
TGCGCCAGCAGCTTGGGTTTTCGGCAGGGGCGGAACACTGAAGCTTTCTTT
>TRBJ1-4|TRBD1|NA|TRBV18
CASSPRDSPATNEKLFF
TGTGCCAGCTCACCTCGGGACAGCCCTGCAACTAATGAAAAACTGTTTTTT
>TRBJ2-7|NA|NA|TRBV19
CASSMSEISSYEQYF
TGTGCCAGTAGTATGTCCGAGATTAGCTCCTACGAGCAGTACTTC
>TRBJ2-3|NA|once|TRBV19
CASSQAGLTFTDTQYF
TGTGCCAGTAGTCAGGCGGGGCTGACCTTCACAGATACGCAGTATTTT
>TRBJ1-5|TRBD1|NA|TRBV7-2
CASSFTGGGQPQHF
TGTGCCAGCAGCTTTACAGGGGGGGGGCAGCCCCAGCATTTT
>TRBJ1-6|TRBD1|few|TRBV30
CAWKLQGSPLHF
TGTGCCTGGAAGCTACAGGGGTCACCCCTCCACTTT
>TRBJ1-6|NA|NA|TRBV7-2
CASTLTGRVQNSPLHF
TGTGCCAGCACCCTAACGGGCAGGGTACAGAATTCACCCCTCCACTTT
>TRBJ2-7|TRBD1|NA|TRBV28
CASGARTGNGEQYF
TGTGCCAGCGGGGCCCGGACAGGGAACGGCGAGCAGTACTTC
>TRBJ1-2|TRBD1|NA|TRBV7-2
CASSPRTGDNYGYTF
TGTGCCAGCAGCCCTAGGACAGGCGATAACTATGGCTACACCTTC
>TRBJ1-2|NA|NA|TRBV29-1
CSVDNYRDGYTF
TGCAGCGTTGACAACTACAGGGATGGCTACACCTTC
>TRBJ1-3|NA|NA|TRBV4-1
CASSQTRGSGNTIYF
TGCGCCAGCAGCCAAACCAGGGGCTCTGGAAACACCATATATTTT
>TRBJ1-5|NA|NA|TRBV4-1
CASSQSQGSNQPQHF
TGCGCCAGCAGCCAATCACAGGGAAGCAATCAGCCCCAGCATTTT
>TRBJ1-2|NA|NA|TRBV7-8
CASSLVGQYYGYTF
TGTGCCAGCAGCTTAGTTGGCCAGTACTATGGCTACACCTTC
>TRBJ2-3|NA|NA|TRBV5-1
CASSLGTGENTQYF
TGCGCCAGCAGCTTGGGGACTGGTGAGAATACGCAGTATTTT
>TRBJ1-5|NA|NA|TRBV3-1/TRBV3-2
CASSQDGLGGQPQHF
TGTGCCAGCAGCCAAGATGGATTGGGAGGCCAGCCCCAGCATTTT
>TRBJ1-6|NA|NA|TRBV19
CASRPTGLDSPLHF
TGTGCCAGTCGACCGACAGGACTAGATTCACCCCTCCACTTT
>TRBJ2-7|TRBD1|NA|TRBV29-1
CSVSRGQDYEQYF
TGCAGCGTTTCCAGGGGGCAAGACTACGAGCAGTACTTC
>TRBJ2-7|TRBD1|NA|TRBV4-1
CASSHKTGPNYEQYF
TGCGCCAGCAGCCACAAGACAGGGCCCAACTACGAGCAGTACTTC